The subject of this entry is one TCR beta chain. Sequenced by immunoSEQ multiplex PCR; TCRdb stores in-frame clones only, minus some. The repertoire holds about 83,000 clones, with around 90% as singletons. The V end lost 3 bases, the J end lost 7 bases, and 10 bases lay between the germline ends. This CDR3 spans 13 amino acids. Germline CDR1 MRHNA, CDR2 SNTAGT. This record comes from a study of T cell changes during pregnancy in multiple sclerosis. The sequencing used PBMCs, collected in the first trimester of pregnancy. The V gene is TRBV6-4, the J gene TRBJ2-1, with D possibly being TRBD1 (6 bases). This clonotype originated in a female donor in good health, serving as a control in a pregnancy study. Some clones in this sample may be carry-over from other donors' samples. CDR3 nucleotides: TGTGCCAGCAGTGAACAGGGATCGAATGAGCAGTTCTTC. Its translation is CASSEQGSNEQFF.